The 30 T cell receptor beta chains reported below all come from one sample, sequenced in a study of CD8 T cells in Susac syndrome. With random hexamers, 0.5 to 1 ug RNA was reverse transcribed. TCRdb independently ran MiXCR on the immunoSEQ multiplex PCR reads; one entry per CDR3 protein. The data show hundreds of thousands of distinct CDR3 sequences, 94% seen once. The sequenced sample was CD4+ T cells from PBMCs. Receptor source: a human donor with Susac syndrome.

This clonotype is a singleton in its sample. This chain joins TRBV12-3 or TRBV12-4 and TRBJ1-2; 7 bases match TRBD1. Trimming took 3 bases from V and 4 from J; bases not matched to a gene: 8. The length of the CDR3 is 15 residues. The CDR3 DNA follows: TGTGCCAGCAGTTTCGGACGGGACAGTGGCTATGGCTACACCTTC. As protein: CASSFGRDSGYGYTF.

The genes are TRBV5-4 and TRBJ2-1; perhaps D is TRBD1 or TRBD2 (5 bases each). The CDR3 length is 14 residues. The ends were cut back, 5 bases at V and 2 bases at J, with 11 bases in the middle. Germline CDR1 is SGHNT and CDR2 is YYREEE (reference sequence). This CDR3 is CASRGDPTYNEQFF. In DNA, the CDR3 is TGTGCCAGCAGGGGGGACCCGACCTACAATGAGCAGTTCTTC.

This clonotype was detected only once. V gene TRBV7-2 combines with J gene TRBJ2-2, with D uncertain. The V gene lost 5 bases and the J gene lost 1 base, with 8 bases spanning the gap. Per the germline V gene, CDR1 is SGHTA and CDR2 is FQGNSA. This CDR3 is 14 amino acids long. This CDR3 is CASSLTRNTGELFF. The CDR3 DNA is TGTGCCAGCAGCCTAACGAGGAACACCGGGGAGCTGTTTTTT.

V is TRBV20-1 and J is TRBJ2-5; 8 bases are shared with TRBD2. Trimming cost V 6 bases and J 7 bases; bases outside gene matches: 10. Germline V CDR1 and CDR2: DFQATT, SNEGSKA (reference sequence). The CDR3 consists of 13 residues. The CDR3 region has the DNA TGCAGTGCATTACTTAGCGGGGCGTTGACCCAGTACTTC. This gives the protein CSALLSGALTQYF.

The chain couples TRBV29-1 to TRBJ1-2; TRBD1 might be the D (6 bases). Trimming shortened V by 3 bases and J by 8 bases, and 13 bases separated the two germline ends. The CDR3 runs 12 residues. Looked up from germline, CDR1 is SQVTM and CDR2 is ANQGSEA. CDR3 loop: CSVEDSLNGYTF. In DNA, the CDR3 is TGCAGCGTTGAGGACAGCCTAAACGGCTACACCTTC. Looking up the rest from reference TRBV29-1 and TRBJ1-2 gives the full variable domain: SAVISQKPSRDICQRGTSLTIQCQVDSQVTMMFWYRQQPGQSLTLIATANQGSEATYESGFVIDKFPISRPNLTFSTLTVSNMSPEDSSIYLCSVEDSLNGYTFGSGTRLTVV.

The chain employs TRBV5-1 and TRBJ2-7; 9 bases are a match to TRBD1. The germline gives CDR1 SGHRS, CDR2 YFSETQ. The CDR3 has 16 residues. J was trimmed by 0 bases and V by 0 bases; bases with no gene match: 4. CDR3 nucleotides: TGCGCCAGCAGCTTGGCACCGGGACAGGGCTCCTACGAGCAGTACTTC. This codes for CASSLAPGQGSYEQYF.

The J gene is TRBJ1-4, the V gene TRBV28; a weak D match, TRBD1 (6 bases). V gave up 6 bases and J gave up 8 bases, with 13 bases separating them. There are 13 residues in the CDR3. Germline V gene data show CDR1 as MDHEN and CDR2 as SYDVKM. CDR3 bases: TGTGCCAGCAGACACAGGGTGAGAGAAAAACTGTTTTTT. As protein: CASRHRVREKLFF.

The gene calls are TRBV20-1 and TRBJ2-7; possibly TRBD1 for D (5 bases). Germline CDR1 DFQATT, CDR2 SNEGSKA (reference sequence). The length of the CDR3 is 12 residues. V shed 5 bases and J shed 2 bases, with 10 bases lying between them. The CDR3 region has the DNA TGCAGTGCTCCTGACAGAGCCTACGAGCAGTACTTC. Amino acids: CSAPDRAYEQYF.

This clonotype was recorded only once. The V and J genes are TRBV7-2 and TRBJ2-3; 13 bases match TRBD2. The germline V gene encodes CDR1 SGHTA and CDR2 FQGNSA. CDR3 length: 17 residues. The trim removed 4 bases at V and 5 bases at J, leaving 9 bases unmatched. CDR3 region: CASSYLTSGGAGDTQYF. CDR3 sequence (DNA): TGTGCCAGCAGCTACCTCACTAGCGGGGGGGCGGGAGATACGCAGTATTTT.

The genes are TRBV7-3 and TRBJ1-2; D remains unclear. This CDR3 has 14 residues. The germline V gene has CDR1 SGHTA and CDR2 FQGTGA. Deletions cut 1 base from V and 3 bases from J, with 9 bases between. In nucleotides, the CDR3 is TGTGCCAGCAGCTTAAATGGGCAGGACTATGGCTACACCTTC. As protein: CASSLNGQDYGYTF. The variable domain in full, completed from reference TRBV7-3 and TRBJ1-2, reads GAGVSQTPSNKVTEKGKYVELRCDPISGHTALYWYRQSLGQGPEFLIYFQGTGAADDSGLPNDRFFAVRPEGSVSTLKIQRTERGDSAVYLCASSLNGQDYGYTFGSGTRLTVV.

V gene TRBV5-8 combines with J gene TRBJ1-5, with no clear D. V was cut by 2 bases and J by 0 bases, with 6 bases left in between. The CDR3 contains 14 residues. The V gene's germline CDR1 is SGHTS and CDR2 YDEGEE. CDR3: CASSFLHSNQPQHF. In DNA form, the CDR3 reads TGTGCCAGCAGCTTTCTGCATAGCAATCAGCCCCAGCATTTT.

The rearrangement links TRBV3-1 to TRBJ1-3, with D uncertain. CDR1 is LGHDT, CDR2 YNNKEL, per germline (reference sequence). Deletions cut 4 bases from V and 0 bases from J, with 10 bases between. The CDR3 is 15 amino acids. The DNA of the CDR3 is TGTGCCAGCAGCCTCGGGGTCCTCTCTGGAAACACCATATATTTT. It encodes CASSLGVLSGNTIYF.

J is TRBJ2-7 and V is TRBV3-1, with TRBD2 matching 9 bases. The length of the CDR3 is 14 residues. V lost 1 base, J lost 3 bases, and 1 base stayed unmatched. Germline assignment: CDR1 LGHDT and CDR2 YNNKEL (reference sequence). The CDR3 is CASSQGTSVYEQYF. The CDR3 nucleotides are TGTGCCAGCAGCCAAGGGACTAGCGTCTACGAGCAGTACTTC.

The V call is TRBV20-1, the J call TRBJ1-1, with 9 positions matching TRBD1. The junction had 4 bases not matched to a gene; V was cut back by 5 bases and J by 6 bases. CDR1 DFQATT and CDR2 SNEGSKA come from the germline V gene (reference sequence). The length of the CDR3 is 12 residues. CDR3 coding DNA: TGCAGTGCTGGACAGGGGTTCCCTGAAGCTTTCTTT. Translation: CSAGQGFPEAFF.

This chain uses TRBV11-2 with TRBJ1-2; 7 nucleotides align to TRBD1. Germline lookup yields CDR1 SGHAT and CDR2 FQNNGV. V lost 4 bases and J lost 4; bases outside the gene matches: 3. The CDR3 is 13 amino acids. CDR3 protein: CASSSGGSYGYTF. The CDR3 bases are TGTGCCAGCAGCTCAGGGGGAAGCTATGGCTACACCTTC.

This chain links TRBV5-1 with TRBJ2-2; TRBD1 matches 11 bases. CDR1 is SGHRS and CDR2 is YFSETQ in the germline V gene. J was trimmed by 6 bases and V by 1 base; bases with no gene match: 5. The CDR3 has 16 amino acids. The CDR3 here is CASSLLGQGVAGELFF. The DNA for the CDR3 is TGCGCCAGCAGCTTGTTGGGACAGGGGGTCGCCGGGGAGCTGTTTTTT.

V gene TRBV7-9 combines with J gene TRBJ2-3; 13 positions match TRBD2. The V and J ends lost 6 bases and 6 bases, in that order; junction bases with no gene match: 9. The CDR3 loop spans 16 amino acids. Germline CDR1 is SEHNR and CDR2 is FQNEAQ (reference sequence). The CDR3 DNA is TGTGCCAGCAGACCGAGACTAGCGGGGGGAAGTGATACGCAGTATTTT. This sequence encodes CASRPRLAGGSDTQYF.

The gene calls are TRBV9 and TRBJ1-1; no clear D. V lost 0 bases, J lost 2 bases, and 8 bases lay in between. This CDR3 is built from 14 residues. In germline, CDR1 is SGDLS, CDR2 YYNGEE. CDR3 bases: TGTGCCAGCAGCGTAGATATTGTCAACACTGAAGCTTTCTTT. Translating it yields CASSVDIVNTEAFF.

DNA of the CDR3: TGTGCCAGCAGGTCTATAGGCTACACCTTC. Translating it yields CASRSIGYTF. This chain uses TRBV28 with TRBJ1-2; D not certain. The CDR3 length is 10 residues. The germline V gene has CDR1 MDHEN and CDR2 SYDVKM. V shed 6 bases and J shed 8 bases, with 7 bases lying between them.

The chain recombines TRBV25-1 with TRBJ1-6; 8 bases are a match to TRBD1. V shed 4 bases and J 7 bases; nucleotides not matched to a gene: 6. Germline V gene sequence: CDR1 MGHDK, CDR2 SYGVNS. The CDR3 spans 15 residues. CDR3 sequence: CASSGRTGTNSPLHF. The CDR3 DNA sequence: TGTGCCAGCAGTGGACGGACAGGGACAAATTCACCCCTCCACTTT. The full variable domain, completed using reference TRBV25-1 and TRBJ1-6, is EADIYQTPRYLVIGTGKKITLECSQTMGHDKMYWYQQDPGMELHLIHYSYGVNSTEKGDLSSESTVSRIRTEHFPLTLESARPSHTSQYLCASSGRTGTNSPLHFGNGTRLTVT.

The chain uses TRBV15 and TRBJ2-3; no firm D call. The CDR3 sequence is 14 residues long. CDR1 and CDR2 (germline): LNHNV, YYDKDF (reference sequence). Trimming left V 0 bases short and J 2 bases short, with 6 bases between. The CDR3 reads CATSRDRVTDTQYF. CDR3 DNA: TGTGCCACCAGCAGAGATAGAGTCACAGATACGCAGTATTTT.

CDR3 in amino acids: CSARSKGYTF. CDR3 nucleotide sequence: TGCAGTGCTAGAAGCAAAGGCTACACCTTC. The chain uses TRBV20-1 and TRBJ1-2; unclear D gene. The CDR3 covers 10 residues. The germline CDR1 and CDR2 sequences are DFQATT and SNEGSKA (reference sequence). Deletions cut 2 bases from V and 8 bases from J, with 6 bases between.

The rearrangement uses TRBV2 and TRBJ2-3; TRBD2 matches 8 bases. CDR3 size: 13 residues. J was trimmed by 2 bases and V by 10 bases; bases with no gene match: 5. The germline gives CDR1 SNHLY, CDR2 FYNNEI. The CDR3 DNA follows: TGTGCCACCGGGGGGGAGCCCACAGATACGCAGTATTTT. Translating it yields CATGGEPTDTQYF. The complete variable domain, with remaining parts taken from reference TRBV2 and TRBJ2-3, reads EPEVTQTPSHQVTQMGQEVILRCVPISNHLYFYWYRQILGQKVEFLVSFYNNEISEKSEIFDDQFSVERPDGSNFTLKIRSTKLEDSAMYFCATGGEPTDTQYFGPGTRLTVL.

This sequence joins TRBV7-2 and TRBJ2-3; perhaps TRBD2 as D (6 bases). V was cut by 6 bases and J by 1 base, with 20 bases left in between. This CDR3 has 17 residues. Germline loops: CDR1 SGHTA, CDR2 FQGNSA. CDR3 loop: CASSQPVRDFGTDTQYF. DNA of the CDR3: TGTGCCAGCAGTCAGCCGGTCCGGGACTTCGGCACAGATACGCAGTATTTT.

V gene TRBV3-1 combines with J gene TRBJ1-1, with D possibly being TRBD1 (5 bases). Trimming took off 1 base at V and 0 bases at J, with 9 bases between the two ends. This CDR3 has 15 residues. Germline CDR1 LGHDT, CDR2 YNNKEL (reference sequence). CDR3 protein: CASSQGWGLNTEAFF. CDR3 DNA sequence: TGTGCCAGCAGCCAAGGGTGGGGGTTGAACACTGAAGCTTTCTTT.

In nucleotides, the CDR3 is TGTGCCAGCAGCTTGGAAGCCGGATTAAGGTCACCCCTCCACTTT. This gives the protein CASSLEAGLRSPLHF. This chain joins TRBV5-5 and TRBJ1-6, with no clear D. Trimming took off 0 bases at V and 10 bases at J, with 14 bases between the two ends. This CDR3 region has 15 residues. The germline V gene has CDR1 SGHKS and CDR2 YYEKEE (reference sequence).

This chain joins TRBV6-1 and TRBJ2-1; 12 bases are shared with TRBD2. The CDR3 totals 16 residues. Germline assignment: CDR1 MNHNS and CDR2 SASEGT. The V and J ends lost 6 bases and 8 bases, in that order; junction bases with no gene match: 11. The CDR3 DNA is TGTGCCAGCAGGCCAGGAAGTCTAGCGGGGGGGTATGAGCAGTTCTTC. The encoded protein is CASRPGSLAGGYEQFF.

This CDR3 is CSARDSAGSTDTQYF. The CDR3 nucleotides are TGCAGTGCTAGAGATTCAGCGGGGAGCACAGATACGCAGTATTTT. The rearrangement uses TRBV20-1 and TRBJ2-3, with 7 positions matching TRBD2. Germline loops: CDR1 DFQATT, CDR2 SNEGSKA (reference sequence). The V segment lost 0 bases and the J segment 0 bases; nucleotides outside the gene matches: 3. The CDR3 runs to 15 residues.

This chain uses TRBV6-5 with TRBJ2-1, with TRBD2 identical over 11 bases. J lost 6 bases, V lost 4 bases, and 5 bases had no gene match. The CDR3 runs to 15 residues. Germline CDR1 and CDR2: MNHEY and SVGAGI. The CDR3 spells CASSSRLAGFNEQFF. The CDR3 region has the DNA TGTGCCAGCAGTTCTCGACTAGCGGGGTTCAATGAGCAGTTCTTC.

The rearrangement links TRBV12-3 or TRBV12-4 to TRBJ1-2; D may be TRBD1 (6 bases). V lost 5 bases and J lost 7, with 11 bases in between. This CDR3 has 12 residues. CDR3 DNA: TGTGCCAGCAGTCTACAGGGTTCTGGCTACACCTTC. Its protein is CASSLQGSGYTF.